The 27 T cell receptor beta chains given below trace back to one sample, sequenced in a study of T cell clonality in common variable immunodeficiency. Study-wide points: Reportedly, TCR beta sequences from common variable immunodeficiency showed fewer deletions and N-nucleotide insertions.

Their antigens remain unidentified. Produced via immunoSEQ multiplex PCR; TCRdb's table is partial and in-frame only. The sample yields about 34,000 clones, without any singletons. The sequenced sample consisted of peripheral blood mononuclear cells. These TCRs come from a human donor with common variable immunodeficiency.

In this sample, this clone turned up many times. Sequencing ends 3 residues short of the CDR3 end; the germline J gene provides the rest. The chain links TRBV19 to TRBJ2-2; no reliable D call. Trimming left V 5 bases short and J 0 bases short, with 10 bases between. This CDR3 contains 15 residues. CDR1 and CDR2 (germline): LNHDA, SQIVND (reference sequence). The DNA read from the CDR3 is TGTGCCAGTAGTTATGGCACCGCGAACACCGGGGAG. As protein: CASSYGTANTGE. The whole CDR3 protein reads CASSYGTANTGELFF.

CDR3 region: CASSIPGSTDTQYF. CDR3 DNA, as far as it was read: TGTGCCAGTAGTATCCCCGGGAGCACAGATACG. The chain links TRBV19 to TRBJ2-3; D is undetermined. The observed sequence ends 3 residues before the CDR3 terminus, with the missing tail filled in from the germline J gene. Trimming took off 3 bases at V and 0 bases at J, with 7 bases between the two ends. Germline values: CDR1 LNHDA, CDR2 SQIVND (reference sequence). The CDR3 spans 14 residues.

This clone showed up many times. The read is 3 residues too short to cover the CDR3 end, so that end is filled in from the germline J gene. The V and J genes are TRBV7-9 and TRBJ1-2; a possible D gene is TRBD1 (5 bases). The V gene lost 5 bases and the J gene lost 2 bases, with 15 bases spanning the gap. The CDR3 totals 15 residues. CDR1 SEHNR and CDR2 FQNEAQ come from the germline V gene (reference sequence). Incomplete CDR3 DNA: TGTGCCAGCAGCAACGTGGGGGGGAAGAACTATGGC. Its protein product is CASSNVGGKNYG. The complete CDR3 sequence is CASSNVGGKNYGYTF.

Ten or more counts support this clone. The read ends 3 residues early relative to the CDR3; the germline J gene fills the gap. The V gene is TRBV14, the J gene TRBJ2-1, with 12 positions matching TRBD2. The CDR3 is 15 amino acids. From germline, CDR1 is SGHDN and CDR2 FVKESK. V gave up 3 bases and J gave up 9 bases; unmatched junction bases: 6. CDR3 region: CASSQPSGRAIEQFF. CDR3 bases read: TGTGCCAGCAGCCAGCCTAGCGGGAGGGCAATTGAG.

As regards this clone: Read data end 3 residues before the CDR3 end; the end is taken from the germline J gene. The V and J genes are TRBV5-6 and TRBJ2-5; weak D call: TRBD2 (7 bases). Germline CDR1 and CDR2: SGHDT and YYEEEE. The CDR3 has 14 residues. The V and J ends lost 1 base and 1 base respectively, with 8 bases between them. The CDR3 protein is CASSLRGAQETQYF. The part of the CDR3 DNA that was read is TGTGCCAGCAGCTTGCGGGGGGCCCAAGAGACC. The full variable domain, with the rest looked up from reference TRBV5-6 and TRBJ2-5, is DAGVTQSPTHLIKTRGQQVTLRCSPKSGHDTVSWYQQALGQGPQFIFQYYEEEERQRGNFPDRFSGHQFPNYSSELNVNALLLGDSALYLCASSLRGAQETQYFGPGTRLLVL.

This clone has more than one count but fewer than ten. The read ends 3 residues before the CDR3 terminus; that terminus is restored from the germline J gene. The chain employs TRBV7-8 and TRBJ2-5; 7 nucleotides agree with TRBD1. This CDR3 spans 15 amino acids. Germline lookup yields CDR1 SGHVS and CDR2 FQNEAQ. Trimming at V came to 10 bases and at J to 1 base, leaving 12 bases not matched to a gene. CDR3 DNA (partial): TGTGCCACCGGCCCTTCCGGGACAGTCCAAGAGACC. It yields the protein CATGPSGTVQET. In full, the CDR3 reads CATGPSGTVQETQYF.

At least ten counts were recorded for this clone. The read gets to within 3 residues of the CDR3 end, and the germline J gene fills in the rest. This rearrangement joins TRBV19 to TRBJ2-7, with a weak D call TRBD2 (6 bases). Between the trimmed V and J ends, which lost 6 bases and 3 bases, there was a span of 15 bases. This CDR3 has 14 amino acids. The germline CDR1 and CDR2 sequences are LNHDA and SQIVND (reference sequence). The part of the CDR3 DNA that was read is TGTGCCAGTAGCCGGGGGAGTACAAGCTACGAG. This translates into CASSRGSTSYE. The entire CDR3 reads CASSRGSTSYEQYF.

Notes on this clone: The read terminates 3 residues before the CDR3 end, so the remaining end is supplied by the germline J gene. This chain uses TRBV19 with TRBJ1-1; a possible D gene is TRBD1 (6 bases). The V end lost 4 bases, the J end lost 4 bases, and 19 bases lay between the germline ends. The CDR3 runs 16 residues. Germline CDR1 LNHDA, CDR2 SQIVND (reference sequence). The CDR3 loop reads CASSKDEEGRGTEAFF. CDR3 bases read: TGTGCCAGTAGTAAAGATGAGGAGGGCAGGGGCACTGAA. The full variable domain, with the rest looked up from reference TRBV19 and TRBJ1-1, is DGGITQSPKYLFRKEGQNVTLSCEQNLNHDAMYWYRQDPGQGLRLIYYSQIVNDFQKGDIAEGYSVSREKKESFPLTVTSAQKNPTAFYLCASSKDEEGRGTEAFFGQGTRLTVV.

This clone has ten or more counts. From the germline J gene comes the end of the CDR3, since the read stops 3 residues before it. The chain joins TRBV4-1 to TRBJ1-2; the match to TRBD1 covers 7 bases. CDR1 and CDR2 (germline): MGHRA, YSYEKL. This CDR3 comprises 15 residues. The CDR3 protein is CASSRREGQLLGYTF. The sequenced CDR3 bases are TGCGCCAGCAGCCGCCGCGAGGGACAGCTTCTGGGC.

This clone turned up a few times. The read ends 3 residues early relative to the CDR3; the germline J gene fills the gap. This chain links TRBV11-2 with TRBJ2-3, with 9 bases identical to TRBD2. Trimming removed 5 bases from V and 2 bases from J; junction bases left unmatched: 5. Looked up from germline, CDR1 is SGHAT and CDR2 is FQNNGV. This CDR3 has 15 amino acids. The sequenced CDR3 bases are TGTGCCAGCAGCCCGCGACTAGCGGACACAGATACG. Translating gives CASSPRLADTDT. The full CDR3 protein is CASSPRLADTDTQYF.

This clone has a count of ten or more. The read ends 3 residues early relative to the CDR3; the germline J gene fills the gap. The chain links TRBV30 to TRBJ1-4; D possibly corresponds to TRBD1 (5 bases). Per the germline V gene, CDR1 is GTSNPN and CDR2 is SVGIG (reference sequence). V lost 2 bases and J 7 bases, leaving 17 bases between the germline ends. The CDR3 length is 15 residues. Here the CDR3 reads CAWSRGNRRGEKLFF. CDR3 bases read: TGTGCCTGGAGTAGGGGTAACAGGAGAGGTGAAAAA. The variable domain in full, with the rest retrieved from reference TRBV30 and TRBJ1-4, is SQTIHQWPATLVQPVGSPLSLECTVEGTSNPNLYWYRQAAGRGLQLLFYSVGIGQISSEVPQNLSASRPQDRQFILSSKKLLLSDSGFYLCAWSRGNRRGEKLFFGSGTQLSVL.

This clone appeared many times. CDR3 region: CSARPRANQETQYF. CDR3 DNA, as far as it was read: TGCAGTGCTAGGCCAAGGGCGAACCAAGAGACC. The chain is built from TRBV20-1 and TRBJ2-5; D unresolved. Sequencing ends 3 residues short of the CDR3 end; the germline J gene provides the rest. The CDR3 runs to 14 residues. Germline V gene lookup returns CDR1 DFQATT and CDR2 SNEGSKA (reference sequence). V lost 3 bases and J lost 0, with 11 bases in between.

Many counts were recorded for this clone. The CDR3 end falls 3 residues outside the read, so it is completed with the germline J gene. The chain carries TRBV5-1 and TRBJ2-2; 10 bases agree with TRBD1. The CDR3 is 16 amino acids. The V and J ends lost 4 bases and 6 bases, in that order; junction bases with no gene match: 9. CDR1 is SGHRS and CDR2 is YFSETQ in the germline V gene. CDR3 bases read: TGCGCCAGCAGCCCAGCTGGGACAGGGGTTCCCGGGGAG. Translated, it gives CASSPAGTGVPGE. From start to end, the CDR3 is CASSPAGTGVPGELFF.

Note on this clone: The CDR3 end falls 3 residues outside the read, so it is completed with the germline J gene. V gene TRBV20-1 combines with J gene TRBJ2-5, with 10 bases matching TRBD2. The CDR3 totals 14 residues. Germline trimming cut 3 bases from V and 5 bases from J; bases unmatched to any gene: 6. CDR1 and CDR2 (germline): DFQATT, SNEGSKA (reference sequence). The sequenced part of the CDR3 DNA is TGCAGTGCTAGTAAGGCTAGCGGGAGTGAGACC. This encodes CSASKASGSET. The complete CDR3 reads CSASKASGSETQYF.

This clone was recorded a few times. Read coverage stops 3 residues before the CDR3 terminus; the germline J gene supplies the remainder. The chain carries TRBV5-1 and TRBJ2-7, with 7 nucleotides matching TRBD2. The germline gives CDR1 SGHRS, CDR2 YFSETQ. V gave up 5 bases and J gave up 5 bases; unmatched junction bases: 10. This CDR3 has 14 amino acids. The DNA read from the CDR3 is TGCGCCAGCAGAATTGGAGCGGGGAGTCACGAG. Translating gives CASRIGAGSHE. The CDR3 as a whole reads CASRIGAGSHEQYF.

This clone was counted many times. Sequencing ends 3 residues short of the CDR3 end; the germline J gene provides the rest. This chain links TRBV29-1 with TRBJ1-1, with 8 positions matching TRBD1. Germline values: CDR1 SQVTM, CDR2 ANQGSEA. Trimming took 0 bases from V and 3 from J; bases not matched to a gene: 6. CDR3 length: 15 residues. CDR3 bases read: TGCAGCGTTGAAGATTTCGCAGGGGGCTACACTGAA. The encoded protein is CSVEDFAGGYTE. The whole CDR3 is CSVEDFAGGYTEAFF.

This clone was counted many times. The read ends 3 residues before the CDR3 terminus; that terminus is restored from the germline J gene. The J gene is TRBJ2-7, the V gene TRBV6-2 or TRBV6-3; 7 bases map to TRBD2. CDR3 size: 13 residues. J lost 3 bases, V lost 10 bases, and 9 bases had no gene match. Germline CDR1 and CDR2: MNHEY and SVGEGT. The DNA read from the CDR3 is TGTGCCACGACCAGAGCGGGAAGCTACGAG. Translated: CATTRAGSYE. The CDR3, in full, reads CATTRAGSYEQYF.

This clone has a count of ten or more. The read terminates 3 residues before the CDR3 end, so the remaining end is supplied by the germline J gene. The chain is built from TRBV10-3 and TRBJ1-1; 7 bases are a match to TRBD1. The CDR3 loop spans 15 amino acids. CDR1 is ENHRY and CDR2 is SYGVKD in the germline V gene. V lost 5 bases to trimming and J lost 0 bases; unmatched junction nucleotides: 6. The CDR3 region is CAISSDREMNTEAFF. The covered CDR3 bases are TGTGCCATCAGTTCAGACAGGGAGATGAACACTGAA.

CDR3 residues: CASSIFQGYSNQPQHF. The CDR3 bases that were read are TGTGCCAGTAGTATATTCCAGGGTTATAGCAATCAGCCC. The chain combines TRBV19 with TRBJ1-5; possibly TRBD1 for D (5 bases). The CDR3 extends 3 residues past the end of the read, so its final part is completed from the germline J gene. This CDR3 spans 16 amino acids. Germline V gene lookup returns CDR1 LNHDA and CDR2 SQIVND (reference sequence). With 2 bases removed from V and 0 bases from J, the gap between germline ends came to 11 bases.

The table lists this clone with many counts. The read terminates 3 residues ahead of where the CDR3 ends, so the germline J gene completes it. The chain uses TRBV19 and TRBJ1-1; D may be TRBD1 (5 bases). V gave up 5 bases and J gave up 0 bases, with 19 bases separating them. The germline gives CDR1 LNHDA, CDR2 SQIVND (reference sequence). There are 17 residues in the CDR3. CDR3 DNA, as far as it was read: TGTGCCAGTAGTCCTCTGGGTAGGGGAACCATGAACACTGAA. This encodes CASSPLGRGTMNTE. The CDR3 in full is CASSPLGRGTMNTEAFF.

The sequenced part of the CDR3 DNA is TGTGCCAGCAGCCAAGAGGGGAGCGGGACTGCTTCCTCCTACGAG. Its translation is CASSQEGSGTASSYE. In full, the CDR3 reads CASSQEGSGTASSYEQYF. The J gene is TRBJ2-7, the V gene TRBV4-2; 7 bases map to TRBD2. The read gets to within 3 residues of the CDR3 end, and the germline J gene fills in the rest. With V trimmed by 0 bases and J by 0 bases, 11 bases remained unmatched. Germline CDR1 and CDR2: LGHNA and YNFKEQ. This CDR3 contains 18 residues.

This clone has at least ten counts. CDR3 DNA, as far as it was read: TGCGCCAGCAGCTTGTTTCTAGCGGGACGTGACAAAAACATT. This sequence encodes CASSLFLAGRDKNI. In full, the CDR3 reads CASSLFLAGRDKNIQYF. The chain recombines TRBV5-1 with TRBJ2-4; 9 bases match TRBD2. The CDR3 goes on 3 residues after the read ends, and that part is filled in from the germline J gene. The CDR3 is 17 residues long. The V gene's germline CDR1 is SGHRS and CDR2 YFSETQ. Trimming removed 1 base from V and 3 bases from J; junction bases left unmatched: 8.

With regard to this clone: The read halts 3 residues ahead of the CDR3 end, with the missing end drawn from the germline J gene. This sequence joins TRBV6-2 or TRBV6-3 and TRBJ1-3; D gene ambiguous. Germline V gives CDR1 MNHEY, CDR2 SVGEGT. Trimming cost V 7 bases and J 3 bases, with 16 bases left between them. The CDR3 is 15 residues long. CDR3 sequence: CASTPSRSYGNTIYF. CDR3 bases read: TGTGCCAGCACCCCCTCCAGGTCCTATGGAAACACC.

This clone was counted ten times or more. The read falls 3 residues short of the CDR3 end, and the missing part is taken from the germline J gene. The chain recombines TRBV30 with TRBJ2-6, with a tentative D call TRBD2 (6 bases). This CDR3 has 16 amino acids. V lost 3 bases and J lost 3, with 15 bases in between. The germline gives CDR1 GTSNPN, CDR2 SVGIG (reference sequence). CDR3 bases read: TGTGCCTGGAGCGGGTGGGGGGAGCATGGGGCCAACGTC. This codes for CAWSGWGEHGANV. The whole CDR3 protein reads CAWSGWGEHGANVLTF.

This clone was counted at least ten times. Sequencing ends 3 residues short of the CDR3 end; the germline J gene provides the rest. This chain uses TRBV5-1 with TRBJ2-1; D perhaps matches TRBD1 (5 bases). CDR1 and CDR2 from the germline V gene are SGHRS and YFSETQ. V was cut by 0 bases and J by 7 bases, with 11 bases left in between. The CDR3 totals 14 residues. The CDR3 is CASSLAQKGNEQFF. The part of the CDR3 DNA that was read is TGCGCCAGCAGCTTGGCCCAAAAGGGGAATGAG. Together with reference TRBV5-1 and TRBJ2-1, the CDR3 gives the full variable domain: KAGVTQTPRYLIKTRGQQVTLSCSPISGHRSVSWYQQTPGQGLQFLFEYFSETQRNKGNFPGRFSGRQFSNSRSEMNVSTLELGDSALYLCASSLAQKGNEQFFGPGTRLTVL.

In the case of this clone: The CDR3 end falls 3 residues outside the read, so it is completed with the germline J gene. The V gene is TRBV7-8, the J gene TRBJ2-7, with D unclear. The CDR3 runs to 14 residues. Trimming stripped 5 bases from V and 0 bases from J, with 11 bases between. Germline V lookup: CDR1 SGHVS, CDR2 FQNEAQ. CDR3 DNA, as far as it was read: TGTGCCAGCAGCCCTTCTCCGGGCTCCTACGAG. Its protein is CASSPSPGSYE. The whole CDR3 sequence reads CASSPSPGSYEQYF.

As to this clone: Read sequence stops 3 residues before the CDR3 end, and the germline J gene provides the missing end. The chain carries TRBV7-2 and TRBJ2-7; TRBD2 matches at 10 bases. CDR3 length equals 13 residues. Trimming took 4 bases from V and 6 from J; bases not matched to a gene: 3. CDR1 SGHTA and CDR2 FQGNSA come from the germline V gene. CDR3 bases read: TGTGCCAGCAGCTCCGCTAGCGGGGGCGAG. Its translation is CASSSASGGE. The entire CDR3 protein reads CASSSASGGEQYF.